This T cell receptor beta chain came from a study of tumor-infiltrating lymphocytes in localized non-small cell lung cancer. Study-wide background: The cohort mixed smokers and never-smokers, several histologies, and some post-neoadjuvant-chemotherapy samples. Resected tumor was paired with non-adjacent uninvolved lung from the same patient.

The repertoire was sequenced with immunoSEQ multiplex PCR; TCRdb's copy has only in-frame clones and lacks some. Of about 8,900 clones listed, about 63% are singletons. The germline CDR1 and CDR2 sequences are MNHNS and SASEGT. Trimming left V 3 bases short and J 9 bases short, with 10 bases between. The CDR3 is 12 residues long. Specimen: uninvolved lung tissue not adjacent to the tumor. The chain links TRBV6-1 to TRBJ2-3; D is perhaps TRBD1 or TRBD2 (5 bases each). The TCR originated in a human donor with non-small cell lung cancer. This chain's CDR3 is CASSDLGVTQYF. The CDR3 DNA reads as TGTGCCAGCAGTGATTTGGGGGTAACGCAGTATTTT.